Listed below are T cell receptor beta chains from one sample, sequenced in a study of cytotoxic CD8 clonotypes in ibrutinib-treated CLL. TCRdb keeps only in-frame clones here, not all; method: immunoSEQ multiplex PCR. The sample holds roughly 28,000 clones; 75% to 85% are singletons and the top ten take under 9.5%. Sequenced material: PBMCs, taken after 24 months of ibrutinib treatment. The receptor source for this set is a human donor with chronic lymphocytic leukemia. Both conserved end residues are part of each CDR3. The D gene is left open where the match is weak. Rows give clone size only sometimes, using once, few, many, or a class for an expanded clone.

>TRBD1|TRBJ1-5|TRBV18|.
CASSPGQGTDQPQHF
TGTGCCAGCTCCCCCGGACAGGGTACTGATCAGCCCCAGCATTTT
>.|TRBJ2-7|TRBV7-6|once
CASSRWVLAYEQYF
TGTGCCAGCAGCCGGTGGGTTTTAGCCTACGAGCAGTACTTC
>.|TRBJ1-2|TRBV19|.
CASILNALAGTPNYGYTF
TGTGCCAGTATCCTCAATGCCCTAGCGGGGACTCCTAACTATGGCTACACCTTC
>TRBD1|TRBJ2-2|TRBV11-2|.
CASSSTGGTGELFF
TGTGCCAGCAGCTCGACAGGGGGCACCGGGGAGCTGTTTTTT
>.|TRBJ1-2|TRBV7-9|.
CASSWHSDYGYTF
TGTGCCAGCAGTTGGCACTCCGACTATGGCTACACCTTC
>TRBD2|TRBJ2-1|TRBV11-2|.
CASSSRLAGGSSSYNEQFF
TGTGCCAGCAGCTCCCGACTAGCGGGGGGGTCCAGCTCCTACAATGAGCAGTTCTTC
>.|TRBJ2-2|TRBV28|.
CATPKGVGSEGGELFF
TGTGCCACGCCCAAAGGGGTAGGCAGCGAAGGCGGGGAGCTGTTTTTT
>.|TRBJ2-2|TRBV7-3|.
CASSMTGLGGVGELFF
TGTGCCAGCAGCATGACAGGCTTGGGTGGAGTCGGGGAGCTGTTTTTT
>TRBD1|TRBJ2-1|TRBV28|.
CASSFPGTGVEAYNEQFF
TGTGCCAGCAGTTTTCCCGGGACAGGGGTAGAAGCCTACAATGAGCAGTTCTTC
>.|TRBJ1-3|TRBV4-1|.
CASSQEAVISGNTIYF
TGCGCCAGCAGCCAAGAGGCCGTTATTTCTGGAAACACCATATATTTT